This entry lists 22 T cell receptor beta chains sequenced from one sample in a study of cytomegalovirus exposure and HLA in healthy donors. The PCR was carried out with 60 Vbeta primers and 13 Jbeta primers. Sequencing was performed with immunoSEQ multiplex PCR; in TCRdb, only in-frame clones are kept and a portion is missing. The table has 100,000 to 130,000 clones, over 75% seen once; the top ten hold approximately 2%. Sequencing input: PBMCs. Source of these receptors: a man under 40 in good health and CMV-seronegative.

This sequence joins TRBV5-1 and TRBJ2-7; D unresolved. The CDR3 consists of 14 residues. The V end was cut by 0 bases, the J end by 3 bases, with 10 bases between. Per the germline V gene, CDR1 is SGHRS and CDR2 is YFSETQ. The CDR3 reads CASSLATDLYEQYF. The CDR3, as DNA: TGCGCCAGCAGCTTGGCGACTGACCTCTACGAGCAGTACTTC.

The chain joins TRBV5-4 to TRBJ2-7; 11 bases agree with TRBD2. The CDR3 is 17 residues long. From germline, CDR1 is SGHNT and CDR2 YYREEE (reference sequence). V trimming: 4 bases; J trimming: 0 bases; junction bases outside the gene matches: 9. The CDR3 here is CASSQTSGGLSSYEQYF. The CDR3 DNA reads as TGTGCCAGCAGCCAAACTAGCGGGGGACTTAGCTCCTACGAGCAGTACTTC.

The chain links TRBV28 to TRBJ1-5; 7 bases are a match to TRBD1. Unmatched junction bases numbered 7, after V lost 9 bases and J lost 5 bases. This CDR3 contains 13 residues. Germline-derived CDR1 and CDR2 are MDHEN and SYDVKM. The CDR3 is CARRQGPDQPQHF. DNA of the CDR3: TGTGCCAGACGACAGGGACCCGATCAGCCCCAGCATTTT.

The genes are TRBV7-2 and TRBJ2-7; maybe TRBD2 (6 bases). From germline, CDR1 is SGHTA and CDR2 FQGNSA. The V and J ends lost 5 bases and 1 base respectively, with 18 bases between them. The CDR3 consists of 16 residues. The CDR3, as DNA: TGTGCCAGCAGCCCGGGTGTCGGGGGACGATCCTACGAGCAGTACTTC. It specifies CASSPGVGGRSYEQYF.

This rearrangement joins TRBV5-1 to TRBJ1-4, with 8 positions matching TRBD1. The CDR3 contains 15 residues. The V gene end was trimmed by 0 bases and the J gene end by 8 bases; junction bases not matched to a gene: 6. Germline V gives CDR1 SGHRS, CDR2 YFSETQ. DNA for the CDR3: TGCGCCAGCAGCTTGGCGGGACAGGCTGGAGAAAAACTGTTTTTT. Its protein is CASSLAGQAGEKLFF.

J is TRBJ2-5 and V is TRBV21-1; the tabulated D call, TRBD1, remains unverified against the DNA. TRBV21-1 is described as a pseudogene. This CDR3 contains 17 residues. The chain's CDR3 is CASSMQRGQETQETQYF. The DNA for the CDR3 is TGTGCCAGCAGCATGCAGCGAGGACAGGAGACCCAAGAGACCCAGTACTTC.

The V and J genes are TRBV7-8 and TRBJ1-3, with D maybe TRBD1 (5 bases). The CDR3 sequence is 13 residues long. V was trimmed by 4 bases and J by 6 bases, leaving 10 bases between them. The germline gives CDR1 SGHVS, CDR2 FQNEAQ. The CDR3 region has the DNA TGTGCCAGCAGCTCCCTAGGGGCAAACACCATATATTTT. Its translation is CASSSLGANTIYF.

This chain's CDR3 is CASSPGGTAYEQYF. The CDR3, as DNA: TGCGCCAGCAGCCCAGGGGGGACCGCCTACGAGCAGTACTTC. The chain has TRBV4-1 and TRBJ2-7; tentatively, D is TRBD1 (7 bases). CDR1 and CDR2 (germline): MGHRA, YSYEKL. The CDR3 is 14 amino acids. Deletions cut 4 bases from V and 2 bases from J, with 12 bases between.

CDR3 coding DNA: TGTGCCAGCAGTTCGGGACTAGCGGGCCCTTTCGAGCAGTACTTC. It is translated as CASSSGLAGPFEQYF. The chain couples TRBV6-5 to TRBJ2-7; TRBD2 aligns across 12 bases. This CDR3 comprises 15 residues. Unmatched junction bases numbered 7, after V lost 4 bases and J lost 6 bases. The germline V gene has CDR1 MNHEY and CDR2 SVGAGI.

The chain links TRBV7-8 to TRBJ2-1; 7 bases line up with TRBD2. The CDR3 sequence is 15 residues long. Germline lookup yields CDR1 SGHVS and CDR2 FQNEAQ. The junction had 7 bases not matched to a gene; V was cut back by 1 base and J by 7 bases. This chain's CDR3 is CASSLVGGRVNEQFF. The CDR3 DNA sequence: TGTGCCAGCAGCTTAGTCGGGGGGAGAGTGAATGAGCAGTTCTTC.

This clone came up once. The chain joins TRBV28 to TRBJ2-1; 8 bases are shared with TRBD2. Germline CDR1 is MDHEN and CDR2 is SYDVKM. The V and J ends lost 5 bases and 7 bases, in that order; junction bases with no gene match: 13. The CDR3 is 16 amino acids. CDR3 amino acids: CASSPDAAGVRNEQFF. CDR3 coding DNA: TGTGCCAGCAGTCCCGACGCAGCGGGAGTAAGGAATGAGCAGTTCTTC.

This clone was counted a few times. The chain couples TRBV2 to TRBJ1-1; weak D call: TRBD1 (5 bases). Trimming took 6 bases from V and 7 from J, leaving 15 bases between them. The germline V gene encodes CDR1 SNHLY and CDR2 FYNNEI. This CDR3 has 13 residues. The DNA for the CDR3 is TGTGCCAGCAGACCGCGGGGGAGGGGTGAAGCTTTCTTT. Translation gives CASRPRGRGEAFF. The entire variable domain, with the rest obtained from reference TRBV2 and TRBJ1-1, is as follows: EPEVTQTPSHQVTQMGQEVILRCVPISNHLYFYWYRQILGQKVEFLVSFYNNEISEKSEIFDDQFSVERPDGSNFTLKIRSTKLEDSAMYFCASRPRGRGEAFFGQGTRLTVV.

This chain connects TRBV30 to TRBJ1-1; D not certain. Germline V lookup: CDR1 GTSNPN, CDR2 SVGIG (reference sequence). The CDR3 totals 14 residues. Trimming removed 0 bases at V and 4 bases at J, with 12 bases between. The CDR3 is CAWSVSPFGTEAFF. The DNA of the CDR3 is TGTGCCTGGAGTGTAAGCCCCTTTGGCACTGAAGCTTTCTTT.

J is TRBJ2-3 and V is TRBV11-2; D is possibly TRBD1 (6 bases). The CDR3 spans 13 residues. Trimming took 5 bases from V and 5 from J, leaving 11 bases between them. Germline-derived CDR1 and CDR2 are SGHAT and FQNNGV. CDR3 sequence: CASSLDRQDTQYF. CDR3 nucleotide sequence: TGTGCCAGCAGCCTTGACAGGCAAGATACGCAGTATTTT.

Notes on this clone: Other DNA sequences from this sample encode an identical CDR3 as well. This chain links TRBV6-4 with TRBJ2-1; TRBD2 matches 11 bases. The CDR3 is 15 residues long. V lost 0 bases to trimming and J lost 6 bases; unmatched junction nucleotides: 1. CDR1 and CDR2 from the germline V gene are MRHNA and SNTAGT. In DNA form, the CDR3 reads TGTGCCAGCAGTGACTCTAGCGGGGGGGCCAATGAGCAGTTCTTC. Translation: CASSDSSGGANEQFF.

This clone was seen a few times. The V gene is TRBV6-1, the J gene TRBJ1-1, with TRBD1 matching 12 bases. The CDR3 is made up of 15 amino acids. From germline, CDR1 is MNHNS and CDR2 SASEGT. With V trimmed by 3 bases and J by 9 bases, 8 bases remained unmatched. The chain's CDR3 is CASSEGQGALRKAFF. For the CDR3, the DNA is TGTGCCAGCAGTGAGGGACAGGGGGCGCTCCGGAAAGCTTTCTTT.

This clone was detected only a few times. At one of its ends the junction is not consistent with the germline gene, which may arise from a read error. The CDR3 region is CASNPTSPQGTQYF. In DNA, the CDR3 is TGTGCCAGCAACCCGACTAGTCCCCAAGGGACCCAGTACTTC. The chain combines TRBV6-4 with TRBJ2-5; a weak D match, TRBD2 (6 bases). This CDR3 has 14 residues. Germline V gives CDR1 MRHNA, CDR2 SNTAGT.

The chain carries TRBV6-4 and TRBJ2-3; D ambiguous. The CDR3 covers 15 residues. The V and J ends lost 7 bases and 1 base respectively, with 15 bases between them. Germline lookup yields CDR1 MRHNA and CDR2 SNTAGT. CDR3 DNA: TGTGCCAGCACCCTAGGCTACTTCTGCACAGATACGCAGTATTTT. This translates into CASTLGYFCTDTQYF.

V is TRBV14 and J is TRBJ2-3; D is possibly TRBD2 (7 bases). Per the germline V gene, CDR1 is SGHDN and CDR2 is FVKESK. With 1 base removed from V and 5 bases from J, the gap between germline ends came to 16 bases. CDR3 length: 16 amino acids. The CDR3 nucleotides read TGTGCCAGCAGCCAAGTAAGGGGGGGGGCCGGAGATACGCAGTATTTT. Amino acids: CASSQVRGGAGDTQYF.

This chain joins TRBV5-4 and TRBJ1-1; 7 bases map to TRBD1. The CDR3 covers 14 residues. V trimming: 2 bases; J trimming: 4 bases; junction bases outside the gene matches: 5. CDR1 and CDR2 (germline): SGHNT, YYREEE (reference sequence). DNA of the CDR3: TGTGCCAGCAGCTTACAGACAGGGATCACTGAAGCTTTCTTT. Protein product: CASSLQTGITEAFF.

This chain connects TRBV6-1 to TRBJ2-5; a weak D match, TRBD1 (5 bases). The CDR3 loop spans 14 amino acids. Trimming took 6 bases from V and 0 from J, leaving 11 bases between them. The germline CDR1 and CDR2 sequences are MNHNS and SASEGT. The chain's CDR3 is CASRDILYQETQYF. In DNA form, the CDR3 reads TGTGCCAGCAGGGACATATTGTACCAAGAGACCCAGTACTTC.

The V gene is TRBV7-9, the J gene TRBJ1-1, with a possible D match to TRBD1 (5 bases). This CDR3 comprises 13 residues. Trimming cost V 5 bases and J 1 base, with 8 bases left between them. The germline V gene has CDR1 SEHNR and CDR2 FQNEAQ (reference sequence). The CDR3 spells CASSRGGNTEAFF. In DNA form, the CDR3 reads TGTGCCAGCAGCCGGGGGGGGAACACTGAAGCTTTCTTT.